Sequencing of this T cell receptor beta chain was carried out in a study of CXCR3-negative and CXCR3-positive naive CD8 T cells. TRB cDNA libraries were made by UMI-labeled 5' RACE. One entry per CDR3 protein, without DNA, is what TCRdb gives after re-calling the 5' RACE reads. This table lists around 140,000 distinct CDR3 sequences. About this clonotype: Its specificity is not known.

CDR1 SGHAT and CDR2 FQNNGV come from the germline V gene. The CDR3 consists of 15 residues. Overall study results and limits: CXCR3-negative naive cells had less hydrophobic TRB CDR3s than did CXCR3-positive naive cells.

The rearrangement uses TRBV11-2 and TRBJ2-5; TCRdb returns TRBD1, unconfirmable since there is no DNA. This clonotype was sampled from a human donor in good health. Some clones in this sample may be carry-over from other donors' samples. Specimen: naive CXCR3+ CD8+ T cells from blood. Described subset: CD45RO-CCR7+CD27+CD95- naive CD8+ T cells expressing CXCR3 (TNR3+). CDR3 sequence reads: CASRKGQGYQETQYF. The full variable domain, rest sourced from reference TRBV11-2 and TRBJ2-5, is EAGVAQSPRYKIIEKRQSVAFWCNPISGHATLYWYQQILGQGPKLLIQFQNNGVVDDSQLPKDRFSAERLKGVDSTLKIQPAKLEDSAVYLCASRKGQGYQETQYFGPGTRLLVL.